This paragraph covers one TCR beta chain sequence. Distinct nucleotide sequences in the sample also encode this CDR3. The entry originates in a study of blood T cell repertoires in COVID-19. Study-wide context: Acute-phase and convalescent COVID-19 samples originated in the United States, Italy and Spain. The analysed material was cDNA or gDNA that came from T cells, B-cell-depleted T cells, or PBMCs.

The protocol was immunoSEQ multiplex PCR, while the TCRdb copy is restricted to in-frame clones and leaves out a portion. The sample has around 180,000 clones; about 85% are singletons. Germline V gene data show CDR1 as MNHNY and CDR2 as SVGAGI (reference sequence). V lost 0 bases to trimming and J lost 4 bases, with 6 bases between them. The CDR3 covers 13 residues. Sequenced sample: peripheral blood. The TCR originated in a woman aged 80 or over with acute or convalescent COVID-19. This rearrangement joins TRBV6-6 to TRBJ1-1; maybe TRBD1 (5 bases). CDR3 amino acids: CASSYSGGTEAFF. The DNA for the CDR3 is TGTGCCAGCAGTTACTCGGGGGGCACTGAAGCTTTCTTT.